This section outlines one T cell receptor beta chain sequence together with its context. Its specificity is not known. The germline V and J ends were trimmed by 2 bases and 6 bases, with 8 bases remaining between them. In germline, CDR1 is MNHNY, CDR2 SVGAGI (reference sequence). This CDR3 spans 12 amino acids. The sample is drawn from a study of shared clonotypes between healthy human individuals. Findings of the study overall: Owing to a small donor count, the genetic and exposure-history diversity represented was limited. Clonotypes that were shared across a few donors made up 4.5% to 5% of naive CD4 clonotypes.

Running of the assay took place at deep level. Sequencing was performed with immunoSEQ multiplex PCR; in TCRdb, only in-frame clones are kept and a portion is missing. Here the sample spans more than 2,000,000 clones, around nine tenths being singletons. The sample consisted of naive CD4+ T cells sorted from blood. Subset given: CD45RA+ positively selected. The genes are TRBV6-6 and TRBJ2-7; D is unclear. This receptor was taken from a man aged 18-30 years in good health. For the CDR3, the DNA is TGTGCCAGCAGTTACGCCGATTCCGAGCAGTACTTC. As protein: CASSYADSEQYF.